The 26 T cell receptor beta chains listed next were all sequenced from one sample in a study of T cell responses to AZD1222 COVID-19 vaccine. Assay: immunoSEQ multiplex PCR; the TCRdb copy retains only in-frame clones and omits some. The sample lists around 180,000 clones, roughly nine tenths occurring once. The sequenced sample was peripheral blood, obtained on day 0 of AZD1222 vaccination. These receptor sequences come from an adult in good health.

The gene calls are TRBV6-6 and TRBJ1-5, with TRBD1 as a possible D gene (5 bases). V gave up 10 bases and J gave up 2 bases, with 21 bases separating them. Germline CDR1 and CDR2: MNHNY and SVGAGI (reference sequence). The CDR3 is 16 residues long. The CDR3: CATSGGPLGGNQPQHF. The CDR3 nucleotides are TGTGCCACCTCCGGGGGACCTCTTGGAGGCAATCAGCCCCAGCATTTT.

The rearrangement uses TRBV7-8 and TRBJ1-3; D remains unclear. Germline CDR1 reads SGHVS; CDR2 reads FQNEAQ. The CDR3 runs to 16 residues. V gave up 1 base and J gave up 0 bases, with 10 bases separating them. The CDR3 spells CASSLVGSRSGNTIYF. The CDR3 bases are TGTGCCAGCAGCTTAGTTGGCAGCCGCTCTGGAAACACCATATATTTT.

This clone was detected only a few times. The chain employs TRBV7-3 and TRBJ1-6; D remains ambiguous. Germline loops: CDR1 SGHTA, CDR2 FQGTGA. This CDR3 has 14 residues. The V end was cut by 5 bases, the J end by 7 bases, with 12 bases between. The CDR3 DNA reads as TGTGCCAGCAGCGCCGGGCCATCAAATTCACCCCTCCACTTT. This sequence encodes CASSAGPSNSPLHF.

This CDR3 reads CASTLEAGRYEQYF. CDR3 nucleotides: TGTGCCAGCACCCTGGAAGCGGGCCGCTACGAGCAGTACTTC. The rearrangement uses TRBV5-6 and TRBJ2-7; a weak D match, TRBD2 (6 bases). Germline V lookup: CDR1 SGHDT, CDR2 YYEEEE. This CDR3 spans 14 amino acids. V dropped 6 bases and J dropped 3 bases, with 16 bases sitting between them.

The V call is TRBV7-8, the J call TRBJ1-1, with D possibly being TRBD1 (6 bases). The germline V gene encodes CDR1 SGHVS and CDR2 FQNEAQ. Trimming removed 1 base at V and 7 bases at J, with 10 bases between. The CDR3 sequence is 13 residues long. CDR3 sequence: CASSLGGQREAFF. The CDR3 DNA sequence: TGTGCCAGCAGCTTAGGAGGACAGCGTGAAGCTTTCTTT.

Details on this clone: This sample also contains other DNA sequences that code for the same CDR3. This chain uses TRBV5-4 with TRBJ2-1, with 8 bases aligning to TRBD2. The length of the CDR3 is 14 residues. Trimming removed 0 bases from V and 8 bases from J; junction bases left unmatched: 4. CDR1 and CDR2 (germline): SGHNT, YYREEE (reference sequence). The CDR3 loop reads CASSLAGGRDEQFF. The CDR3 DNA is TGTGCCAGCAGCTTGGCGGGGGGGCGGGATGAGCAGTTCTTC. The full variable domain, rest sourced from reference TRBV5-4 and TRBJ2-1, is ETGVTQSPTHLIKTRGQQVTLRCSSQSGHNTVSWYQQALGQGPQFIFQYYREEENGRGNFPPRFSGLQFPNYSSELNVNALELDDSALYLCASSLAGGRDEQFFGPGTRLTVL.

The chain has TRBV6-2 or TRBV6-3 and TRBJ2-7; 7 nucleotides align to TRBD2. V shed 4 bases, J shed 3 bases, and the junction held 6 bases outside the gene matches. This CDR3 spans 14 amino acids. CDR1 is MNHEY, CDR2 SVGEGT, per germline. DNA for the CDR3: TGTGCCAGCAGTTTCCCCGGGGGGAACTACGAGCAGTACTTC. Translation gives CASSFPGGNYEQYF.

The chain combines TRBV6-5 with TRBJ2-7; D uncertain. Trimming stripped 4 bases from V and 3 bases from J, with 10 bases between. The CDR3 has 13 residues. Germline V gene data show CDR1 as MNHEY and CDR2 as SVGAGI. CDR3 sequence: CASSWQRLYEQYV. DNA of the CDR3: TGTGCCAGCAGTTGGCAACGACTCTACGAGCAGTACGTC.

The chain recombines TRBV29-1 with TRBJ2-2; D is undetermined. Germline V CDR1 and CDR2: SQVTM, ANQGSEA. There are 12 residues in the CDR3. The ends were cut back, 4 bases at V and 6 bases at J, with 9 bases in the middle. In DNA form, the CDR3 reads TGCAGCGTTGTAATATGGGCCGGGGAGCTGTTTTTT. Its protein product is CSVVIWAGELFF.

The chain is built from TRBV13 and TRBJ2-5, with a tentative D call TRBD1 (6 bases). Germline-derived CDR1 and CDR2 are PRHDT and FYEKMQ (reference sequence). V was trimmed by 5 bases and J by 3 bases, leaving 13 bases between them. The CDR3 covers 14 residues. In nucleotides, the CDR3 is TGTGCCAGCAGCCCAGACCGGGACAAAGAGACCCAGTACTTC. The encoded protein is CASSPDRDKETQYF.

The chain joins TRBV6-5 to TRBJ1-2; D is uncertain. V gave up 2 bases and J gave up 4 bases, with 11 bases separating them. Germline CDR1 reads MNHEY; CDR2 reads SVGAGI. The CDR3 is 14 amino acids. The CDR3 region has the DNA TGTGCCAGCAGTTACAGACCTCCCGGCTATGGCTACACCTTC. Protein: CASSYRPPGYGYTF.

This chain joins TRBV7-2 and TRBJ2-3, with 11 bases that match TRBD2. Unmatched junction bases numbered 7, after V lost 6 bases and J lost 5 bases. The length of the CDR3 is 15 residues. CDR1 and CDR2 from the germline V gene are SGHTA and FQGNSA. The chain's CDR3 is CASRRPSGGLDTQYF. For the CDR3, the DNA is TGTGCCAGCAGACGACCTAGCGGGGGGTTAGATACGCAGTATTTT.

The genes are TRBV6-5 and TRBJ1-5, with 9 bases fitting TRBD1. Germline V CDR1 and CDR2: MNHEY, SVGAGI. V shed 6 bases and J 9 bases; nucleotides not matched to a gene: 9. The CDR3 is 14 amino acids. CDR3 residues: CASRDGTGKGPQHF. CDR3 nucleotides: TGTGCCAGCAGAGATGGGACAGGGAAAGGGCCCCAGCATTTT.

The gene calls are TRBV4-1 and TRBJ2-1, with TRBD2 matching over 7 bases. The CDR3 runs 17 residues. The V and J ends lost 3 bases and 2 bases, in that order; junction bases with no gene match: 10. Germline CDR1 and CDR2: MGHRA and YSYEKL. The CDR3 sequence is CASSQVGLAGAYNEQFF. CDR3 DNA: TGCGCCAGCAGCCAGGTGGGCTTGGCGGGGGCCTACAATGAGCAGTTCTTC.

The chain has TRBV19 and TRBJ2-1; D is perhaps TRBD1 (5 bases). CDR3 size: 15 residues. The V end lost 3 bases, the J end lost 0 bases, and 9 bases lay between the germline ends. CDR1 LNHDA and CDR2 SQIVND come from the germline V gene (reference sequence). As DNA, the CDR3 is TGTGCCAGTAGTATCTCGACAGACTCCTACAATGAGCAGTTCTTC. It translates to CASSISTDSYNEQFF. Full variable domain (remainder filled in from reference TRBV19 and TRBJ2-1): DGGITQSPKYLFRKEGQNVTLSCEQNLNHDAMYWYRQDPGQGLRLIYYSQIVNDFQKGDIAEGYSVSREKKESFPLTVTSAQKNPTAFYLCASSISTDSYNEQFFGPGTRLTVL.

The CDR3 loop is CATSAPGLNYNEQFF. DNA of the CDR3: TGTGCCACGTCCGCTCCGGGACTAAACTACAATGAGCAGTTCTTC. This sequence joins TRBV15 and TRBJ2-1; 7 nucleotides agree with TRBD2. V was clipped by 9 bases and J by 3 bases; unmatched bases: 11. The CDR3 is 15 amino acids. Germline CDR1 LNHNV, CDR2 YYDKDF (reference sequence).

The chain uses TRBV29-1 and TRBJ2-2; D might be TRBD2 (5 bases). CDR3 size: 15 residues. Germline V gene sequence: CDR1 SQVTM, CDR2 ANQGSEA. The ends were cut back, 4 bases at V and 0 bases at J, with 12 bases in the middle. The CDR3 nucleotides read TGCAGCGTTGGTGGTGGGGAGACGAACACCGGGGAGCTGTTTTTT. It specifies CSVGGGETNTGELFF.

The V gene is TRBV25-1, the J gene TRBJ1-1, with TRBD1 as a possible D gene (6 bases). The CDR3 is 12 residues long. Trimming took 0 bases from V and 7 from J, leaving 6 bases between them. CDR1 MGHDK and CDR2 SYGVNS come from the germline V gene. CDR3 sequence: CASSEYRGEAFF. As DNA, the CDR3 is TGTGCCAGCAGTGAATACAGGGGTGAAGCTTTCTTT.

The J gene is TRBJ1-1, the V gene TRBV2, with D possibly being TRBD1 (5 bases). The CDR3 contains 14 residues. Germline V gives CDR1 SNHLY, CDR2 FYNNEI. V lost 6 bases and J 1 base, leaving 12 bases between the germline ends. The chain's CDR3 is CASRGDGKNTEAFF. CDR3 bases: TGTGCCAGCAGGGGGGACGGTAAGAACACTGAAGCTTTCTTT.

CDR3 nucleotide sequence: TGCGCCAGCAGCCAACAGAGGGACGCCTACGAGCAGTACTTC. Its protein is CASSQQRDAYEQYF. V and J are TRBV4-3 and TRBJ2-7, with D possibly being TRBD1 or TRBD2 (5 bases each). Per germline, CDR1 LGHNA and CDR2 YSLEER. The CDR3 is made up of 14 amino acids. V lost 2 bases, J lost 2 bases, and 10 bases lay in between.

The rearrangement uses TRBV4-2 and TRBJ2-7; D not certain. V gave up 0 bases and J gave up 6 bases, with 9 bases separating them. This CDR3 is 13 amino acids long. Germline V CDR1 and CDR2: LGHNA, YNFKEQ. CDR3 coding DNA: TGTGCCAGCAGCCAAGATCGAATAGCCGAGCAGTACTTC. It codes for CASSQDRIAEQYF.

CDR3: CASSLGSVTEAFF. DNA of the CDR3: TGTGCCAGCAGCTTAGGTTCGGTTACTGAAGCTTTCTTT. The chain links TRBV7-3 to TRBJ1-1; D uncertain. V lost 2 bases and J lost 5, with 9 bases in between. Germline CDR1 is SGHTA and CDR2 is FQGTGA. The CDR3 covers 13 residues.

This clone was detected a few times. The chain joins TRBV5-4 to TRBJ1-3; 9 nucleotides align to TRBD1. Trimming took 0 bases from V and 3 from J; bases not matched to a gene: 4. This CDR3 is built from 16 residues. Germline V lookup: CDR1 SGHNT, CDR2 YYREEE (reference sequence). The CDR3 DNA is TGTGCCAGCAGCTTGGCGGGACAGGGTTATGGAAACACCATATATTTT. It specifies CASSLAGQGYGNTIYF.

The J gene is TRBJ1-2, the V gene TRBV9; weak D call: TRBD1 (5 bases). The CDR3 is made up of 15 amino acids. V lost 0 bases to trimming and J lost 6 bases, with 15 bases between them. Germline loops: CDR1 SGDLS, CDR2 YYNGEE. CDR3 nucleotide sequence: TGTGCCAGCAGCGTAGCTACTTCTAAGACAGATGGCTACACCTTC. Encoded protein: CASSVATSKTDGYTF. The whole variable domain, filled in from reference TRBV9 and TRBJ1-2, reads DSGVTQTPKHLITATGQRVTLRCSPRSGDLSVYWYQQSLDQGLQFLIQYYNGEERAKGNILERFSAQQFPDLHSELNLSSLELGDSALYFCASSVATSKTDGYTFGSGTRLTVV.

The V and J genes are TRBV29-1 and TRBJ1-2, with D perhaps TRBD1 (6 bases). Trimming removed 2 bases from V and 3 bases from J, with 10 bases in between. The CDR3 extends over 13 amino acids. Germline-derived CDR1 and CDR2 are SQVTM and ANQGSEA. DNA of the CDR3: TGCAGCGTTGAACCGGGGGCCGACTATGGCTACACCTTC. Translation: CSVEPGADYGYTF.

This chain links TRBV3-1 (or the pseudogene TRBV3-2) with TRBJ1-6; no clear D. With 0 bases removed from V and 5 bases from J, the gap between germline ends came to 11 bases. CDR3 size: 16 residues. The germline V gene encodes CDR1 LGHDT and CDR2 YNNKEL (reference sequence). Written as DNA, the CDR3 is TGTGCCAGCAGCCAAGATTACGGAGGGAATAATTCACCCCTCCACTTT. This codes for CASSQDYGGNNSPLHF.